This T cell receptor (beta chain) was recovered during a study of T-cell memory formation after mild COVID-19 (dated by TCRdb to about 2021). About the investigation overall: TCR sequence clusters from the two donors were found to be largely donor specific. Longitudinal TCRalpha and TCRbeta repertoire sequencing tracked T-cell clones expanding and contracting after mild COVID-19 in a couple of donors. Two young, previously healthy adult volunteers, one female and one male, were included in the cohort.

Data came from an Illumina NovaSeq 6000. TCRalpha and TCRbeta cDNA libraries were constructed by 5'RACE with constant-segment primers, with sample barcodes and unique molecular identifiers being introduced. Trizol reagent was used to extract RNA from every sample. Amplification of the libraries took two PCR steps, and the second step added a second sample barcode plus Illumina TruSeq adapters. The libraries were sequenced on an Illumina NovaSeq using 2 x 150 bp paired-end reads. The paper's data handling went like this. The reads were demultiplexed and collapsed into UMI-guided consensus sequences using migec v1.2.7. Using mixcr v2.1.11, UMI consensuses were aligned to TRA and TRB V and J templates and then assembled into clonotypes. A clonotype was counted as expanded or contracted only when both edgeR and NoisET called the clonotype significant, with the noise models trained on biological replicates. For edgeR calls, the cutoffs were a false discovery rate-adjusted p below 0.01 and a log2 fold-change threshold of 1. PCA with hierarchical clustering of max-normalized trajectories of the 1000 most abundant clonotypes was used as exploratory dynamics analysis. Each responding clone was given a CD4 or CD8 phenotype based on the CD4+ and CD8+ repertoires, which had been sequenced separately. TCRdb reprocessed the public reads (quality trimming at Q25 with fastp, clone calling with MiXCR) and kept in-frame beta chains. For every CDR3 protein sequence, its rows merge into one entry that carries the most common genes and DNA. The V and J calls shown here were made by TCRdb, not taken from the authors' results. The sample records 350,000 or so distinct CDR3 sequences, about 20% of which are singletons. Clones ranked in the top ten supply 21% of the sample.

Of note for this clonotype: Its specific antigen is unknown. Base qualities are missing; no much larger clone stands one base away.

What the work shows at the level of the full study, not this receptor alone: Clones that contracted from day 15 to 85 showed balanced CD4/CD8 phenotypes, whereas a second wave of clones that expanded from day 15 to 37 leaned towards CD4+. Contracting CD4+ clones turned up mainly in the CM and EM memory subsets, whereas EMRA was where CD8+ clones were enriched. SARS-CoV-2 specificity was not confirmed for the second-wave clones peaking on day 37. The study included only a couple of mild cases, and larger cohorts that include severe cases with pre-infection samples were judged to be necessary. The detection of some responding clones in pre-infection memory suggests that pre-existing cross-reactive memory T cells joined the SARS-CoV-2 response.

PBMCs were isolated by Ficoll-Paque density gradient centrifugation. V and J are truncated by 2 bases and 6 bases respectively, leaving an intervening sequence of 13 bases. CDR1 and CDR2 were assigned from the germline V gene as KGHDR and SFDVKD. The CDR3 measures 15 amino acids from cysteine to phenylalanine. Kept here is only the CDR3 DNA, which spans 45 bases and is read in frame from base 1. The V and J segments used are TRBV24-1 and TRBJ2-1; the D gene may be TRBD1 or TRBD2, since each aligns over 5 bases. The origin of this receptor is a man between 18 and 35 years old who had mild COVID-19 (a few samples of this study predate the infection). The sample titles of this study are shuffled in the database, so cell type and time point are left out; the donor was told from shared clones. Source material: PBMCs or a T cell subset sorted from them (not recorded which). The bases read TGTGCCACCAGTGATTGGGGACGCGGAGGCAATGAGCAGTTCTTC. This codes for CATSDWGRGGNEQFF.